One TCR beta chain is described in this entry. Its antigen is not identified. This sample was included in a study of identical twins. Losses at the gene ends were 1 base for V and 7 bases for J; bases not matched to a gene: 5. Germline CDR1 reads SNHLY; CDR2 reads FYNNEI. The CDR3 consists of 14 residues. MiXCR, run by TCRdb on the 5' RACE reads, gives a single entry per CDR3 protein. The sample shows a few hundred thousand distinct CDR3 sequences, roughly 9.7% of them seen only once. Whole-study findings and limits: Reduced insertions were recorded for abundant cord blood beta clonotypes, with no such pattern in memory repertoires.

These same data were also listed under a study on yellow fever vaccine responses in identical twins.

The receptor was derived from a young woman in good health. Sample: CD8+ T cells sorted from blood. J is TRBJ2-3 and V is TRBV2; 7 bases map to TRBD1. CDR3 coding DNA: TGTGCCAGCAGTGAAGGGACAGGCGCTCATACGCAGTATTTT. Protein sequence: CASSEGTGAHTQYF. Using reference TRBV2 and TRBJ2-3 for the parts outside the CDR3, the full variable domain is EPEVTQTPSHQVTQMGQEVILRCVPISNHLYFYWYRQILGQKVEFLVSFYNNEISEKSEIFDDQFSVERPDGSNFTLKIRSTKLEDSAMYFCASSEGTGAHTQYFGPGTRLTVL.